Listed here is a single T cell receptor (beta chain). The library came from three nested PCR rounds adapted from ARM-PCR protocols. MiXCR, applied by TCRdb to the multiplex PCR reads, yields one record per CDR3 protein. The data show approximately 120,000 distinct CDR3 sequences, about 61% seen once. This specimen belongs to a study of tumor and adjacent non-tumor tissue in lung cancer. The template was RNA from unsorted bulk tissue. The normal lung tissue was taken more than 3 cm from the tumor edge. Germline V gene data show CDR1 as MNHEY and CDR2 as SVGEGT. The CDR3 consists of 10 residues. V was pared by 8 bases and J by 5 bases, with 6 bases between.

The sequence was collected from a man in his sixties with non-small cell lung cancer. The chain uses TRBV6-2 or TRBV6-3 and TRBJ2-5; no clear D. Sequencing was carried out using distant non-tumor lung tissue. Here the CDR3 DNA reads TGTGCCAGCTACGGGGAGACCCAGTACTTC. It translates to CASYGETQYF.